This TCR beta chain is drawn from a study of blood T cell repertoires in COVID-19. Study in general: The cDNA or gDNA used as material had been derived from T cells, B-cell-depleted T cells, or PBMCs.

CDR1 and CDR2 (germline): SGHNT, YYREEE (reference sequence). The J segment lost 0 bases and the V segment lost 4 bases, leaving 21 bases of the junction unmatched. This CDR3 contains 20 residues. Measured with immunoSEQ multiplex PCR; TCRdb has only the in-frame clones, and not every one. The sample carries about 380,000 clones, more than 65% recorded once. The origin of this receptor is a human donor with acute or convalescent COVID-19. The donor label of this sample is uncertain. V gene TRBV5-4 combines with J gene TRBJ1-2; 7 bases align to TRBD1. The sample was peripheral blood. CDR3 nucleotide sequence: TGTGCCAGCAGCGGATACGCTTCTTGGACAGGTTCCCCCGCTAACTATGGCTACACCTTC. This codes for CASSGYASWTGSPANYGYTF. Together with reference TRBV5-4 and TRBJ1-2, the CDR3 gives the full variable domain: ETGVTQSPTHLIKTRGQQVTLRCSSQSGHNTVSWYQQALGQGPQFIFQYYREEENGRGNFPPRFSGLQFPNYSSELNVNALELDDSALYLCASSGYASWTGSPANYGYTFGSGTRLTVV.